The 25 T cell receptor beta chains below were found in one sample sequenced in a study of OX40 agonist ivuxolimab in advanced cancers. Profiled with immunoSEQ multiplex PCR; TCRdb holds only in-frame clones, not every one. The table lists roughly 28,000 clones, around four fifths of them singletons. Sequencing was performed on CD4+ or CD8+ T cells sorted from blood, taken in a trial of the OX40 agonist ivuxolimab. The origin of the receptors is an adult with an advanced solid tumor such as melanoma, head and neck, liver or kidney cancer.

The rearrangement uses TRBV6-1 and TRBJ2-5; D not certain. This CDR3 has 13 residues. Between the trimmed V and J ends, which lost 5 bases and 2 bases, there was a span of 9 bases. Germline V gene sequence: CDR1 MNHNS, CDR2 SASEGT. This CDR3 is CASSPRVQETQYF. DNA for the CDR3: TGTGCCAGCAGTCCCCGGGTACAAGAGACCCAGTACTTC.

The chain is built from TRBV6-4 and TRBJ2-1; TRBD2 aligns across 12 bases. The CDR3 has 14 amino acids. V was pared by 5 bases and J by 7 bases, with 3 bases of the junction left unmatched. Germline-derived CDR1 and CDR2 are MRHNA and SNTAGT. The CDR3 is CASSPSGGANEQFF. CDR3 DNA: TGTGCCAGCAGTCCTAGCGGGGGGGCAAATGAGCAGTTCTTC.

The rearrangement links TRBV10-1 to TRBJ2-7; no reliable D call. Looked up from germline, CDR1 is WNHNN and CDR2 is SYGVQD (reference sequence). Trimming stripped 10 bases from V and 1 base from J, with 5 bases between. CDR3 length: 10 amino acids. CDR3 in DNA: TGCGCCACCCGTTCCTACGAGCAGTACTTC. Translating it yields CATRSYEQYF.

CDR3 DNA: TGTGCCAGCAGTTTAAGCCCAAATGGGCAGCCCCAGCATTTT. Translated: CASSLSPNGQPQHF. The rearrangement joins TRBV28 to TRBJ1-5; D unresolved. The V end lost 2 bases, the J end lost 7 bases, and 12 bases lay between the germline ends. The germline CDR1 and CDR2 sequences are MDHEN and SYDVKM. The CDR3 loop spans 14 amino acids.

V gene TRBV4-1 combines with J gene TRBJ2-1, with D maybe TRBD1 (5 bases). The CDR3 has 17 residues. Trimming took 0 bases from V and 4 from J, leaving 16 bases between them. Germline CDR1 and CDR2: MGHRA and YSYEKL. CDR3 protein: CASSQDLSGRAYNEQFF. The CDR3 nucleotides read TGCGCCAGCAGCCAAGATCTTAGTGGCAGGGCTTACAATGAGCAGTTCTTC.

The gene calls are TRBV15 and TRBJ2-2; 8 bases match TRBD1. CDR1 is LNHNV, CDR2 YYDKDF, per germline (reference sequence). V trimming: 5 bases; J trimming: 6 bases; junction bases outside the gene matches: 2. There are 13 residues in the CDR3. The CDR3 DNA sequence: TGTGCCACCAGCCCCAGGGGGCCCGGGGAGCTGTTTTTT. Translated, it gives CATSPRGPGELFF.

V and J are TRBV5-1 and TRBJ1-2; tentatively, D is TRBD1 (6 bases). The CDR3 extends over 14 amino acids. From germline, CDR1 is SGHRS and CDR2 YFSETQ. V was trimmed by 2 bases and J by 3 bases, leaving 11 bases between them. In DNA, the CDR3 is TGCGCCAGCAGCTTTGGGGGGGCTGACTATGGCTACACCTTC. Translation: CASSFGGADYGYTF.

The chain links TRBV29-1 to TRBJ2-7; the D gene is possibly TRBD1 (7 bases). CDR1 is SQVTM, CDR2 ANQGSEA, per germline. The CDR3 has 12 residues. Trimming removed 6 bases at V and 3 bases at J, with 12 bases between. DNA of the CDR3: TGCAGCGTAGCCCAGGGGGGCTACGAGCAGTACTTC. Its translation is CSVAQGGYEQYF.

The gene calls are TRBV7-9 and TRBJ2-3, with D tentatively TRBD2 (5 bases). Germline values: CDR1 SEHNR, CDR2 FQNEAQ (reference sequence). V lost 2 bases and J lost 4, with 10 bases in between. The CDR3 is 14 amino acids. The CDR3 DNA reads TGTGCCAGCAGCTTACTACTAGGCGCAGATACGCAGTATTTT. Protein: CASSLLLGADTQYF.

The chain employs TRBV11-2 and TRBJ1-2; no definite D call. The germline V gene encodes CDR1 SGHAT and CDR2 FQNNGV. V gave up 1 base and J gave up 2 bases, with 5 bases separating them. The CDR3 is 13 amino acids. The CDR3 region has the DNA TGTGCCAGCAGCTTAGGTCAGAACTATGGCTACACCTTC. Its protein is CASSLGQNYGYTF.

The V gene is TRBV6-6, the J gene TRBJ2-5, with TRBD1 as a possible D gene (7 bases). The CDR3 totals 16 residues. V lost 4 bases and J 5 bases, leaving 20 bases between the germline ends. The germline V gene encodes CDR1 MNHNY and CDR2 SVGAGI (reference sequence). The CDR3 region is CASSFHPGARGETQYF. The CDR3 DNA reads TGTGCCAGCAGTTTCCATCCGGGGGCCAGGGGGGAGACCCAGTACTTC.

The CDR3 coding sequence is TGTGCCAGCAGTGAATTGGGACAGGAGACCTCTAATGAAAAACTGTTTTTT. Translating gives CASSELGQETSNEKLFF. The J gene is TRBJ1-4, the V gene TRBV2; TRBD1 agrees at 8 bases. Trimming cost V 2 bases and J 3 bases; bases outside gene matches: 8. The germline CDR1 and CDR2 sequences are SNHLY and FYNNEI. The CDR3 has 17 residues.

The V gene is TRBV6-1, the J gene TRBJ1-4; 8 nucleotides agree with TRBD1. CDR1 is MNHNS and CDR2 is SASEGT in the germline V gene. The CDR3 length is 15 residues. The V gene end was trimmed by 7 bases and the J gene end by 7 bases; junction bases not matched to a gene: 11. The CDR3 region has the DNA TGTGCCAGCACTCTGGACAGGGCATCGGCTGAAAAACTGTTTTTT. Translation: CASTLDRASAEKLFF.

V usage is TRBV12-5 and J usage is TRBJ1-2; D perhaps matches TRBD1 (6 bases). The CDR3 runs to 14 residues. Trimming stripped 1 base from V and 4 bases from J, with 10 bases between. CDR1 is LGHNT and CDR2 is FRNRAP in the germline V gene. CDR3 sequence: CASGLDGQSYGYTF. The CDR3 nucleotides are TGTGCTAGTGGTTTGGACGGACAGTCCTATGGCTACACCTTC.

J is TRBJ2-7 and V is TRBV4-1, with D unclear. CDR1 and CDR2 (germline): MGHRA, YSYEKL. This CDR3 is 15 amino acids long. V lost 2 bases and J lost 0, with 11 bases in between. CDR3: CASSQQPSSSYEQYF. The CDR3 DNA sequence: TGCGCCAGCAGCCAACAACCGTCGAGCTCCTACGAGCAGTACTTC.

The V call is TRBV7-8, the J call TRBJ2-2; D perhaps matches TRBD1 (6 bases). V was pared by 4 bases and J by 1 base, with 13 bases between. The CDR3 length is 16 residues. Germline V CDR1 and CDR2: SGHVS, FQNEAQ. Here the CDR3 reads CASSSRTDLNTGELFF. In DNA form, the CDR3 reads TGTGCCAGCAGCTCAAGGACAGATCTGAACACCGGGGAGCTGTTTTTT.

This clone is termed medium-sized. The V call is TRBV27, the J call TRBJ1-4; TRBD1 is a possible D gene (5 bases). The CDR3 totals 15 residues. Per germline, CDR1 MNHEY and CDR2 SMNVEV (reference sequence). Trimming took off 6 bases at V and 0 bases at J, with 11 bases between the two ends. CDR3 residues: CASRADSATNEKLFF. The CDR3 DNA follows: TGTGCCAGCAGAGCAGACAGTGCAACTAATGAAAAACTGTTTTTT.

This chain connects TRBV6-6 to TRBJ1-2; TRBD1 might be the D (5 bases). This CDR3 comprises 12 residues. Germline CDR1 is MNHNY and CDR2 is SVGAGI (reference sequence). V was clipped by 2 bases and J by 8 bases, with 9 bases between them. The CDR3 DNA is TGTGCCAGCAGTTACGGGGCAGAAGGCTACACCTTC. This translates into CASSYGAEGYTF.

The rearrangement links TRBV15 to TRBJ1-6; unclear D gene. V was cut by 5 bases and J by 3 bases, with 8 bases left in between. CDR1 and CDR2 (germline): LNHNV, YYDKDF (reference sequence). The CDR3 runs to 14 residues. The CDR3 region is CATSGAGYNSPLHF. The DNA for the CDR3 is TGTGCCACCAGCGGCGCAGGCTATAATTCACCCCTCCACTTT.

For the CDR3, the DNA is TGTGCCAGCTCACGCTTTTGGGACGAAATTGTATACGCGAACACTGAAGCTTTCTTT. It yields the protein CASSRFWDEIVYANTEAFF. This chain connects TRBV18 to TRBJ1-1; D possibly corresponds to TRBD1 (5 bases). Trimming took 4 bases from V and 1 from J, leaving 25 bases between them. Germline values: CDR1 KGHSH, CDR2 LQKENI. This CDR3 has 19 residues.

In DNA, the CDR3 is TGCGCCAGCAGCATTGTCGGGGAGCTGTTTTTT. The encoded protein is CASSIVGELFF. The J gene is TRBJ2-2, the V gene TRBV5-1; D gene ambiguous. CDR3 length: 11 residues. In germline, CDR1 is SGHRS, CDR2 YFSETQ. V lost 4 bases and J 7 bases, leaving 5 bases between the germline ends.

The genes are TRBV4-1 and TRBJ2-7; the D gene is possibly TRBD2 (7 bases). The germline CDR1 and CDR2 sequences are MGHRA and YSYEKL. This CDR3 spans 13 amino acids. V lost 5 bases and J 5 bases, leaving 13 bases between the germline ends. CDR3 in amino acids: CASSGGGDDEQYF. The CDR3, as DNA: TGCGCCAGCAGCGGAGGGGGGGACGACGAGCAGTACTTC.

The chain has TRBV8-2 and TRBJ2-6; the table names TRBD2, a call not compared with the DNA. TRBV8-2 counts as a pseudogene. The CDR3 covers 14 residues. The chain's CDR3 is CGIRAQSRANVLTF. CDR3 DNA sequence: TGTGGCATCCGAGCGCAAAGTCGGGCCAACGTCCTGACTTTC.

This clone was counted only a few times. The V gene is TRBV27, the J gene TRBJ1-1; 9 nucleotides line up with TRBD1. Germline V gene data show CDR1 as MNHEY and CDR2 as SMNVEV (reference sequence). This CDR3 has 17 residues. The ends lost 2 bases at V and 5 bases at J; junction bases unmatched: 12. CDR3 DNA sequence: TGTGCCAGCAGTTTAGATGGGACAGGGTGGGGAAGAACTGAAGCTTTCTTT. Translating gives CASSLDGTGWGRTEAFF.

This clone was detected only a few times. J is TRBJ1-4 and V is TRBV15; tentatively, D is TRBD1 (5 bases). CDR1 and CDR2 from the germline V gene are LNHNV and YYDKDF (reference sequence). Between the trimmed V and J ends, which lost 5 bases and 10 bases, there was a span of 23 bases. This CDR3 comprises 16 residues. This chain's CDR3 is CATSGVGGSLRGKLFF. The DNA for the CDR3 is TGTGCCACCAGCGGTGTGGGGGGATCCCTACGGGGAAAACTGTTTTTT. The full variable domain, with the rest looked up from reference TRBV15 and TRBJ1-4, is DAMVIQNPRYQVTQFGKPVTLSCSQTLNHNVMYWYQQKSSQAPKLLFHYYDKDFNNEADTPDNFQSRRPNTSFCFLDIRSPGLGDTAMYLCATSGVGGSLRGKLFFGSGTQLSVL.